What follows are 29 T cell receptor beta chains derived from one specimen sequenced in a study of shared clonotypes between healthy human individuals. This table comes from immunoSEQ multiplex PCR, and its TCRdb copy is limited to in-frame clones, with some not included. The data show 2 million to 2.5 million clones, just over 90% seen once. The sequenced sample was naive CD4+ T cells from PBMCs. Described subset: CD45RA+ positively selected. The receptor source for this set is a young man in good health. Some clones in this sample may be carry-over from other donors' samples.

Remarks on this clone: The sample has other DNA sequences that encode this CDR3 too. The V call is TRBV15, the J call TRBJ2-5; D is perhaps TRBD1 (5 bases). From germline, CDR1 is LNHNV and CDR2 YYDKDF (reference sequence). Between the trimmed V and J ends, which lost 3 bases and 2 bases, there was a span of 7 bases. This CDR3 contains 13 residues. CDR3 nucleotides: TGTGCCACCAGCAGGACAGTTCAAGAGACCCAGTACTTC. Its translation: CATSRTVQETQYF.

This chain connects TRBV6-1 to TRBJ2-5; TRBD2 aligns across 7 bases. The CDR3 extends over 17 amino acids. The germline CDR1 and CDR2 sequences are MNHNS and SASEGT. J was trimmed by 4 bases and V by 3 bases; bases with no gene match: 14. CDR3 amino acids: CASSEGLTSEYRETQYF. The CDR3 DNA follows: TGTGCCAGCAGTGAGGGACTTACTAGCGAGTACCGAGAGACCCAGTACTTC.

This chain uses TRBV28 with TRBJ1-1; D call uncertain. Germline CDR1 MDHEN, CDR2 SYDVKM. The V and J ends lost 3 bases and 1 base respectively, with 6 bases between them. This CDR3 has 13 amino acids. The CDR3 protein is CASSFPQNTEAFF. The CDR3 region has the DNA TGTGCCAGCAGTTTCCCCCAGAACACTGAAGCTTTCTTT.

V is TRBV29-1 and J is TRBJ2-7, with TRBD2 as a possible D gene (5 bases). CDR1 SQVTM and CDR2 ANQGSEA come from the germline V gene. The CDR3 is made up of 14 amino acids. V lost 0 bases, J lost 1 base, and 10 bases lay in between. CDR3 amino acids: CSVEDRGMSYEQYF. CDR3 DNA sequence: TGCAGCGTTGAAGATCGGGGTATGTCCTACGAGCAGTACTTC.

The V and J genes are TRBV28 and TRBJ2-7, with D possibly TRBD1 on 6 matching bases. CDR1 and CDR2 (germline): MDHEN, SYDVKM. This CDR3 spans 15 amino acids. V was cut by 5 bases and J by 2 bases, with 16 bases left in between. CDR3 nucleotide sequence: TGTGCCAGCAGTCCCGGGACATCCCACACCTACGAGCAGTACTTC. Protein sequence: CASSPGTSHTYEQYF.

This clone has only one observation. The CDR3 DNA follows: TGCGCCAGCAGCTTGGGGGTTAGAGGGGGCAGCGTGACCCAGTACTTC. Translation: CASSLGVRGGSVTQYF. The chain joins TRBV5-1 to TRBJ2-5, with 7 bases lining up with TRBD1. This CDR3 has 16 residues. V lost 0 bases, J lost 7 bases, and 12 bases stayed unmatched. Germline V gene data show CDR1 as SGHRS and CDR2 as YFSETQ.

The CDR3 loop reads CASSLMSSNQPQHF. Here the CDR3 DNA reads TGCGCCAGCAGCTTAATGAGTAGCAATCAGCCCCAGCATTTT. The chain is built from TRBV5-1 and TRBJ1-5; no reliable D call. The CDR3 totals 14 residues. CDR1 SGHRS and CDR2 YFSETQ come from the germline V gene. Trimming took 2 bases from V and 0 from J, leaving 6 bases between them.

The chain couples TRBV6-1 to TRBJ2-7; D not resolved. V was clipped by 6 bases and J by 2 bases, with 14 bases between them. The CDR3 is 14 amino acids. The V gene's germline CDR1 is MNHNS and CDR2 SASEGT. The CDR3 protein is CASSPRRGTYEQYF. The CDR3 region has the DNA TGTGCCAGCAGCCCCAGGAGAGGAACCTACGAGCAGTACTTC.

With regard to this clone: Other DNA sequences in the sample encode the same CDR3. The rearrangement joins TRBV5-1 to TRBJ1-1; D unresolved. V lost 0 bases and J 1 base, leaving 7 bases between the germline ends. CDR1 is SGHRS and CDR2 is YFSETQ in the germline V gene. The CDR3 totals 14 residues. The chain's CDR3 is CASSLAAANTEAFF. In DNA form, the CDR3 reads TGCGCCAGCAGCTTGGCCGCGGCGAACACTGAAGCTTTCTTT.

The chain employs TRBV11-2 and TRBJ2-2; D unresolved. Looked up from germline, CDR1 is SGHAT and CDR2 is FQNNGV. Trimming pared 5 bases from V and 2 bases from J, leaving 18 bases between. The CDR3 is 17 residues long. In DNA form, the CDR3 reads TGTGCCAGCAGCCCCTTACGGACCCCGACCAACACCGGGGAGCTGTTTTTT. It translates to CASSPLRTPTNTGELFF.

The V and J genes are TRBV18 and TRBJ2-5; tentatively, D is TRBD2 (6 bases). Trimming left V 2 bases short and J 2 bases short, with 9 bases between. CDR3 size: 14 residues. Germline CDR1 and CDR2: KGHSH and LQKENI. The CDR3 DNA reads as TGTGCCAGCTCACCAGCTAGCGAGCAAGAGACCCAGTACTTC. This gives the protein CASSPASEQETQYF.

CDR3 sequence (DNA): TGTGCCAGCAGTCCCACCGGTGCGGGAGTATACACAGATACGCAGTATTTT. Translated: CASSPTGAGVYTDTQYF. This chain connects TRBV6-4 to TRBJ2-3; 7 bases align to TRBD2. Germline CDR1 MRHNA, CDR2 SNTAGT. V shed 5 bases, J shed 2 bases, and the junction held 13 bases outside the gene matches. This CDR3 contains 17 residues.

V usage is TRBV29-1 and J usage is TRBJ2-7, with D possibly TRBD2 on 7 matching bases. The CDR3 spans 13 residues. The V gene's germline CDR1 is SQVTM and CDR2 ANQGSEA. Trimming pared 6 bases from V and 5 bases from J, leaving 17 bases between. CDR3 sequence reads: CSVGGRLKDEQYF. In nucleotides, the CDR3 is TGCAGCGTCGGGGGGCGGCTCAAGGACGAGCAGTACTTC.

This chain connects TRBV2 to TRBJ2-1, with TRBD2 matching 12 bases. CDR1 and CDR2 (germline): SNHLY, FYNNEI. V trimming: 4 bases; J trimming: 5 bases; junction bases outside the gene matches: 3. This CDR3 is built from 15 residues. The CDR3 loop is CASSARTSGNNEQFF. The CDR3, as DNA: TGTGCCAGCAGTGCCCGGACTAGCGGGAACAATGAGCAGTTCTTC.

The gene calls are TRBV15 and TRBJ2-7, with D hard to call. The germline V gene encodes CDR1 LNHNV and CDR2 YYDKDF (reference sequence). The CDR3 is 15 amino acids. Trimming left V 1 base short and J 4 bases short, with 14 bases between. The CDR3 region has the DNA TGTGCCACCAGCAGAGGGCCTGCGGCTCGGTACGAGCAGTACTTC. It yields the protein CATSRGPAARYEQYF.

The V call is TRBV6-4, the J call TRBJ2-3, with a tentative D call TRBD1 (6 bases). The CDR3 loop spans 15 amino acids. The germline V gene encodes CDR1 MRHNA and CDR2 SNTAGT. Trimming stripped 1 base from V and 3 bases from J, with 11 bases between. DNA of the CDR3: TGTGCCAGCAGTGACTGGGGTCAGGGGACAGATACGCAGTATTTT. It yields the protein CASSDWGQGTDTQYF.

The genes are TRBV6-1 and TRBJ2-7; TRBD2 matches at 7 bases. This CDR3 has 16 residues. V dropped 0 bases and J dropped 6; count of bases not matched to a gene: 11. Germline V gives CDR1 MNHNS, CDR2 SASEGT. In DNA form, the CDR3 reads TGTGCCAGCAGTGAAGCAAGGCCTAGCGGACGGGTCGAGCAGTACTTC. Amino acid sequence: CASSEARPSGRVEQYF.

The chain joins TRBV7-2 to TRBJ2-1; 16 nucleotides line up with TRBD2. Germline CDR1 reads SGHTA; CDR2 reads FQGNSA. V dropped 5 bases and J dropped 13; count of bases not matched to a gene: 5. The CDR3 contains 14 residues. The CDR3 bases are TGTGCCAGCAGCCCAGGGACTAGCGGGAGGGTCCAGTTCTTC. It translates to CASSPGTSGRVQFF.

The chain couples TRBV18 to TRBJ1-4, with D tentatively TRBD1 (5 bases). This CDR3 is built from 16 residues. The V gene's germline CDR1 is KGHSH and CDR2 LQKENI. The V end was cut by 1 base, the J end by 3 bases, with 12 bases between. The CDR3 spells CASSPLFGAANEKLFF. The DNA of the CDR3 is TGTGCCAGCTCACCACTTTTTGGGGCGGCTAATGAAAAACTGTTTTTT.

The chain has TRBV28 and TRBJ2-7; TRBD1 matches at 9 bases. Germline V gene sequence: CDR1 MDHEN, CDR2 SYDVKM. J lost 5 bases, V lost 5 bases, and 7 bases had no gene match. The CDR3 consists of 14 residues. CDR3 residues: CASSTRDRVNEQYF. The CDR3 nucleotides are TGTGCCAGCAGTACCCGGGACAGGGTCAACGAGCAGTACTTC.

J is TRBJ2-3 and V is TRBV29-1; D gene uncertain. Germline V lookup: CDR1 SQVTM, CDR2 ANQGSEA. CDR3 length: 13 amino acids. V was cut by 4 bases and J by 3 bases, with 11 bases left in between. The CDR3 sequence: CSVGPTGTDTQYF. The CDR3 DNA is TGCAGCGTTGGGCCTACTGGAACAGATACGCAGTATTTT.

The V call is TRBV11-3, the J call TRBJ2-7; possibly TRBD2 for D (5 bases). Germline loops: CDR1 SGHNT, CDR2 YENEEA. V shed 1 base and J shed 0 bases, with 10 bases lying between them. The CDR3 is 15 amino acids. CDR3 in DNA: TGTGCCAGCAGCTTAGGTGGGAGCCCCTCCTACGAGCAGTACTTC. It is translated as CASSLGGSPSYEQYF.

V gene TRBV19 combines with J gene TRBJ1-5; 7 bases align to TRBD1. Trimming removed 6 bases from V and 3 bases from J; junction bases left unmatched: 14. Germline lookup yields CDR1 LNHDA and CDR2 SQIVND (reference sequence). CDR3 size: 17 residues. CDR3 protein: CASRTRLRDRDNQPQHF. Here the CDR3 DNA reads TGTGCCAGTAGAACCCGTCTCAGAGACAGGGACAATCAGCCCCAGCATTTT.

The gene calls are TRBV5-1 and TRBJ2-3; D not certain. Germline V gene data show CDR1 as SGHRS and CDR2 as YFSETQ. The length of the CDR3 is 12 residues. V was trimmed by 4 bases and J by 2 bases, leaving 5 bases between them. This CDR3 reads CASSMNTDTQYF. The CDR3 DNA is TGCGCCAGCAGCATGAACACAGATACGCAGTATTTT. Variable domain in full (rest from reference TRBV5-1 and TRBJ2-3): KAGVTQTPRYLIKTRGQQVTLSCSPISGHRSVSWYQQTPGQGLQFLFEYFSETQRNKGNFPGRFSGRQFSNSRSEMNVSTLELGDSALYLCASSMNTDTQYFGPGTRLTVL.

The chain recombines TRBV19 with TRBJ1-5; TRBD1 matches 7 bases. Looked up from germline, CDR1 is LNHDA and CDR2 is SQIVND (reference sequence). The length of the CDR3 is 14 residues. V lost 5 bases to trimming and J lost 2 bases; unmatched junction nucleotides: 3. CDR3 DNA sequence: TGTGCCAGTAGTGACAGGGTCGGCAATCAGCCCCAGCATTTT. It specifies CASSDRVGNQPQHF.

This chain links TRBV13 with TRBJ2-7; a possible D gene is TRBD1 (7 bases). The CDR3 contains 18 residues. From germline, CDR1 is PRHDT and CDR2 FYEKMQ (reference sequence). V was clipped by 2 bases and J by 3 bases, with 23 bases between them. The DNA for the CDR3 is TGTGCCAGCAGCTTAAAGCGGGCAGGGGGAGGCAGGCTCTACGAGCAGTACTTC. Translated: CASSLKRAGGGRLYEQYF.

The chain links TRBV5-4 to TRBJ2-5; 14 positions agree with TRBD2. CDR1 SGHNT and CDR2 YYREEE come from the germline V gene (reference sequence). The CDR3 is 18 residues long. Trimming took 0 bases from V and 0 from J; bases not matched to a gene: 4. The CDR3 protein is CASSLGTSGRYYQETQYF. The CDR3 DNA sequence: TGTGCCAGCAGCTTGGGGACTAGCGGGAGGTATTACCAAGAGACCCAGTACTTC.

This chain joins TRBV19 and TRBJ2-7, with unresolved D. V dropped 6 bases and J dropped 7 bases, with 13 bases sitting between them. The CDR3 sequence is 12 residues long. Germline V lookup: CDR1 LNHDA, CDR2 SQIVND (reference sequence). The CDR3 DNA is TGTGCCAGTAGCTTACCCCTCGGGGAGCAGTACTTC. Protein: CASSLPLGEQYF.

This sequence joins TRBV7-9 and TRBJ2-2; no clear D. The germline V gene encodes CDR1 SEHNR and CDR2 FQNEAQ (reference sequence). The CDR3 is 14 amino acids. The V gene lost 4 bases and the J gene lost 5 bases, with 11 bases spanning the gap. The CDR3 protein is CASSSPMGTGELFF. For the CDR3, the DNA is TGTGCCAGCAGCTCCCCCATGGGGACCGGGGAGCTGTTTTTT. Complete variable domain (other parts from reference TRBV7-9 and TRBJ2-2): DTGVSQNPRHKITKRGQNVTFRCDPISEHNRLYWYRQTLGQGPEFLTYFQNEAQLEKSRLLSDRFSAERPKGSFSTLEIQRTEQGDSAMYLCASSSPMGTGELFFGEGSRLTVL.